One and the same sample provided the 18 T cell receptor beta chains below, sequenced in a study of T cell responses to AZD1222 COVID-19 vaccine. Repertoires were generated with immunoSEQ multiplex PCR, while TCRdb's copy carries only in-frame clones and drops some. The profile shows about 150,000 clones, roughly nine tenths of them singletons. The sample here was peripheral blood, taken on day 0 of AZD1222 vaccination. Source of these receptors: an adult in good health.

V usage is TRBV24-1 and J usage is TRBJ2-5, with 9 bases aligning to TRBD1. Germline V gene data show CDR1 as KGHDR and CDR2 as SFDVKD. The CDR3 is made up of 15 amino acids. Unmatched junction bases numbered 6, after V lost 7 bases and J lost 1 base. The CDR3: CATSSRDRVQETQYF. DNA of the CDR3: TGTGCCACCAGCAGCCGGGACAGGGTCCAAGAGACCCAGTACTTC.

In nucleotides, the CDR3 is TGTGCCAGCAGCTTATCACAAAGGAATGAGCAGTTCTTC. Translated, it gives CASSLSQRNEQFF. V and J are TRBV7-2 and TRBJ2-1; D is unresolved. The CDR3 sequence is 13 residues long. V was trimmed by 2 bases and J by 7 bases, leaving 9 bases between them. Looked up from germline, CDR1 is SGHTA and CDR2 is FQGNSA.

The chain joins TRBV2 to TRBJ1-2; D remains ambiguous. CDR3 length: 15 residues. Germline V gives CDR1 SNHLY, CDR2 FYNNEI. The V end was cut by 1 base, the J end by 3 bases, with 12 bases between. CDR3 nucleotides: TGTGCCAGCAGTGAAGACGGGGTTTCCGACTATGGCTACACCTTC. This encodes CASSEDGVSDYGYTF.

In its sample, this clone was seen once. The CDR3, as DNA: TGTGCCAGCAGTCAGACAGGGTTTGGGGAGACCCAGTACTTC. Residues: CASSQTGFGETQYF. The rearrangement joins TRBV2 to TRBJ2-5, with TRBD1 identical over 7 bases. The CDR3 runs 14 residues. The junction had 8 bases not matched to a gene; V was cut back by 5 bases and J by 5 bases. Germline V gene data show CDR1 as SNHLY and CDR2 as FYNNEI.

The chain carries TRBV12-5 and TRBJ1-6, with no clear D. Germline V gene data show CDR1 as LGHNT and CDR2 as FRNRAP. The CDR3 runs 14 residues. Trimming left V 1 base short and J 10 bases short, with 11 bases between. The CDR3 is CASGLAGVGSPLHF. CDR3 bases: TGTGCTAGTGGTTTGGCCGGGGTCGGGTCACCCCTCCACTTT.

The V gene is TRBV5-3, the J gene TRBJ1-5; a possible D gene is TRBD1 (5 bases). TRBV5-3 falls under the ORF class, with uncertain function. Trimming shortened V by 8 bases and J by 6 bases, and 24 bases separated the two germline ends. The CDR3 has 16 residues. The CDR3 protein is CASTPAGRAPGQPQHF. The CDR3 DNA follows: TGTGCCAGCACCCCGGCCGGCAGGGCCCCTGGTCAGCCCCAGCATTTT.

The V gene is TRBV27, the J gene TRBJ1-6; D remains ambiguous. The ends were cut back, 3 bases at V and 7 bases at J, with 4 bases in the middle. This CDR3 has 12 residues. Per the germline V gene, CDR1 is MNHEY and CDR2 is SMNVEV (reference sequence). The DNA of the CDR3 is TGTGCCAGCAGTTTTCCGAATTCACCCCTCCACTTT. Translating it yields CASSFPNSPLHF.

The rearrangement uses TRBV28 and TRBJ2-1; no reliable D call. Germline CDR1 MDHEN, CDR2 SYDVKM. This CDR3 is 11 amino acids long. The V gene lost 5 bases and the J gene lost 15 bases, with 14 bases spanning the gap. The CDR3 nucleotides are TGTGCCAGCAGTACTAAGGAGAGCCCGTTCTTC. Translating gives CASSTKESPFF.

The chain employs TRBV7-3 and TRBJ2-1, with TRBD1 identical over 7 bases. The CDR3 has 15 amino acids. Germline loops: CDR1 SGHTA, CDR2 FQGTGA. With 1 base clipped from V and 6 bases from J, the junction kept 6 bases outside the gene matches. CDR3 sequence reads: CASSLRVTGFNEQFF. The CDR3 region has the DNA TGTGCCAGCAGCTTAAGGGTGACAGGGTTCAATGAGCAGTTCTTC.

This chain connects TRBV5-4 to TRBJ1-4; D ambiguous. V lost 4 bases and J lost 7, with 8 bases in between. The CDR3 spans 12 residues. The germline V gene has CDR1 SGHNT and CDR2 YYREEE (reference sequence). The CDR3 DNA reads TGTGCCAGCAGCACGGGGTCTGAAAAACTGTTTTTT. Translated, it gives CASSTGSEKLFF.

This rearrangement joins TRBV7-3 to TRBJ1-1, with 9 bases identical to TRBD1. Germline CDR1 reads SGHTA; CDR2 reads FQGTGA. CDR3 length equals 15 residues. V trimming: 5 bases; J trimming: 6 bases; junction bases outside the gene matches: 10. The CDR3 protein is CASSPTGTGWAEAFF. The CDR3, as DNA: TGTGCCAGCAGCCCCACCGGGACAGGGTGGGCTGAAGCTTTCTTT. Full variable domain (rest looked up from reference TRBV7-3 and TRBJ1-1): GAGVSQTPSNKVTEKGKYVELRCDPISGHTALYWYRQSLGQGPEFLIYFQGTGAADDSGLPNDRFFAVRPEGSVSTLKIQRTERGDSAVYLCASSPTGTGWAEAFFGQGTRLTVV.

The V gene is TRBV7-8, the J gene TRBJ1-3, with D possibly TRBD1 on 6 matching bases. The germline gives CDR1 SGHVS, CDR2 FQNEAQ. V lost 1 base, J lost 4 bases, and 14 bases lay in between. This CDR3 region has 16 residues. The CDR3 DNA sequence: TGTGCCAGCAGCTTAGGGGCAGGGGTGGTAGGAAACACCATATATTTT. Amino acid sequence: CASSLGAGVVGNTIYF.

The rearrangement links TRBV6-5 to TRBJ1-2, with a weak D call TRBD1 (5 bases). Germline CDR1 is MNHEY and CDR2 is SVGAGI. Trimming pared 6 bases from V and 0 bases from J, leaving 14 bases between. The CDR3 spans 15 residues. Here the CDR3 reads CASRDLRQTNYGYTF. CDR3 sequence (DNA): TGTGCCAGCAGAGATTTGAGACAGACTAACTATGGCTACACCTTC.

This clone showed up just a few times. The chain is built from TRBV19 and TRBJ2-7; 7 nucleotides match TRBD1. In germline, CDR1 is LNHDA, CDR2 SQIVND (reference sequence). Unmatched junction bases numbered 11, after V lost 7 bases and J lost 5 bases. The CDR3 is 14 residues long. The CDR3 coding sequence is TGTGCCAGTATGTCGGACAGGAGAGGAAACGAGCAGTACTTC. Translation: CASMSDRRGNEQYF.

The chain links TRBV30 to TRBJ2-1; 8 bases agree with TRBD2. CDR1 and CDR2 from the germline V gene are GTSNPN and SVGIG (reference sequence). The CDR3 sequence is 16 residues long. V was pared by 3 bases and J by 4 bases, with 11 bases of the junction left unmatched. The CDR3 loop is CAWRTFGTSQYNEQFF. The CDR3 DNA reads TGTGCCTGGAGGACGTTTGGGACTAGTCAATACAATGAGCAGTTCTTC.

This sequence joins TRBV27 and TRBJ2-7; tentatively, D is TRBD1 (6 bases). The V end lost 6 bases, the J end lost 0 bases, and 9 bases lay between the germline ends. The CDR3 covers 13 residues. In germline, CDR1 is MNHEY, CDR2 SMNVEV (reference sequence). In DNA form, the CDR3 reads TGTGCCAGCAGCAGACAGGCCTCCTACGAGCAGTACTTC. Translation gives CASSRQASYEQYF.

This clone was seen a few times. This chain joins TRBV10-1 and TRBJ1-5; the D is unclear. Per germline, CDR1 WNHNN and CDR2 SYGVQD (reference sequence). Trimming took off 0 bases at V and 4 bases at J, with 7 bases between the two ends. The CDR3 has 14 amino acids. The CDR3 nucleotides read TGCGCCAGCAGTGAGTCGGGAGAGAATCAGCCCCAGCATTTT. This gives the protein CASSESGENQPQHF.

V and J are TRBV4-3 and TRBJ2-1; tentatively, D is TRBD2 (6 bases). CDR1 is LGHNA, CDR2 YSLEER, per germline. V shed 0 bases and J shed 0 bases, with 12 bases lying between them. This CDR3 region has 17 residues. The CDR3 nucleotides read TGCGCCAGCAGCCAAGAAAGGGTCGGGGGCTCCTACAATGAGCAGTTCTTC. It codes for CASSQERVGGSYNEQFF.